Shown below are 27 T cell receptor beta chains from a single sample sequenced in a study of OX40 agonist ivuxolimab in advanced cancers. The table came from immunoSEQ multiplex PCR; TCRdb's copy has only in-frame clones and leaves some out. The sample yields about 50,000 clones, about 81% seen once. This specimen was CD4+ or CD8+ T cells sorted from blood, taken in a trial of the OX40 agonist ivuxolimab. The receptors shown here come from an adult with an advanced solid tumor such as melanoma, head and neck, liver or kidney cancer.

V gene TRBV11-3 combines with J gene TRBJ2-1, with 16 bases that match TRBD2. J gave up 8 bases and V 1 base, and 5 bases lay outside the gene matches. The CDR3 is 17 amino acids. Germline assignment: CDR1 SGHNT and CDR2 YENEEA. CDR3 loop: CASSLVPGLAGGHEQFF. The DNA of the CDR3 is TGTGCCAGCAGCTTAGTCCCGGGACTAGCGGGAGGGCATGAGCAGTTCTTC.

This chain joins TRBV19 and TRBJ2-7, with D maybe TRBD1 (6 bases). Germline V lookup: CDR1 LNHDA, CDR2 SQIVND (reference sequence). V lost 6 bases and J 3 bases, leaving 15 bases between the germline ends. The CDR3 covers 14 residues. The CDR3 DNA reads as TGTGCCAGTAGCCAAGCAACAGGGCTCTACGAGCAGTACTTC. Translation gives CASSQATGLYEQYF.

The chain carries TRBV18 and TRBJ1-1; the match to TRBD1 covers 10 bases. This CDR3 region has 15 residues. Germline values: CDR1 KGHSH, CDR2 LQKENI. Germline trimming cut 4 bases from V and 1 base from J; bases unmatched to any gene: 3. CDR3 bases: TGTGCCAGCTCACGGGGGACAGGGGAGAACACTGAAGCTTTCTTT. It codes for CASSRGTGENTEAFF.

This clone came up once. V is TRBV19 and J is TRBJ2-3; perhaps D is TRBD1 or TRBD2 (5 bases each). V was pared by 11 bases and J by 1 base, with 10 bases between. Germline CDR1 is LNHDA and CDR2 is SQIVND (reference sequence). This CDR3 has 12 amino acids. CDR3 in amino acids: CAAGSRTDTQYF. The DNA for the CDR3 is TGTGCCGCAGGGAGTCGCACAGATACGCAGTATTTT.

This clone was seen only once. The V gene is TRBV9, the J gene TRBJ2-1; D might be TRBD2 (7 bases). The length of the CDR3 is 15 residues. Per the germline V gene, CDR1 is SGDLS and CDR2 is YYNGEE. Trimming took off 3 bases at V and 6 bases at J, with 16 bases between the two ends. The CDR3 protein is CASSEGGNGRNEQFF. CDR3 DNA: TGTGCCAGCAGCGAGGGGGGGAACGGGCGCAATGAGCAGTTCTTC.

The CDR3 here is CASSFPRTSEFSSYNEQFF. For the CDR3, the DNA is TGTGCCAGCAGCTTCCCGAGGACTAGCGAATTTAGCTCCTACAATGAGCAGTTCTTC. The V call is TRBV7-2, the J call TRBJ2-1; 9 bases match TRBD2. The length of the CDR3 is 19 residues. Germline V gene sequence: CDR1 SGHTA, CDR2 FQGNSA. With V trimmed by 3 bases and J by 0 bases, 12 bases remained unmatched. The complete variable domain, with remaining parts taken from reference TRBV7-2 and TRBJ2-1, reads GAGVSQSPSNKVTEKGKDVELRCDPISGHTALYWYRQSLGQGLEFLIYFQGNSAPDKSGLPSDRFSAERTGGSVSTLTIQRTQQEDSAVYLCASSFPRTSEFSSYNEQFFGPGTRLTVL.

The chain employs TRBV10-2 and TRBJ1-4; D is unresolved. Trimming left V 4 bases short and J 10 bases short, with 13 bases between. Germline V gene lookup returns CDR1 WSHSY and CDR2 SAAADI. The CDR3 is 13 amino acids. The CDR3, as DNA: TGCGCCAGCAGTGTATCCCCTGATTCAAAACTGTTTTTT. Protein: CASSVSPDSKLFF.

The J gene is TRBJ2-1, the V gene TRBV7-2; 12 nucleotides align to TRBD2. This CDR3 comprises 15 residues. V trimming: 5 bases; J trimming: 7 bases; junction bases outside the gene matches: 6. The germline gives CDR1 SGHTA, CDR2 FQGNSA. The CDR3 reads CASSPTSGSRNEQFF. The CDR3 bases are TGTGCCAGCAGCCCGACTAGCGGGAGTCGAAATGAGCAGTTCTTC.

In its sample, this clone was seen a few times. V is TRBV6-5 and J is TRBJ1-5; D remains unclear. CDR1 and CDR2 (germline): MNHEY, SVGAGI. Trimming removed 0 bases at V and 7 bases at J, with 13 bases between. This CDR3 region has 15 residues. CDR3 DNA sequence: TGTGCCAGCAGTTACTCAGTCTCCCCTAACCAGCCCCAGCATTTT. It specifies CASSYSVSPNQPQHF.

This chain connects TRBV6-6 to TRBJ1-5; D ambiguous. V was shortened by 3 bases and J by 2 bases, with 11 bases between the two germline ends. This CDR3 spans 15 amino acids. Germline V gene sequence: CDR1 MNHNY, CDR2 SVGAGI (reference sequence). This CDR3 is CASSYSRPGNQPQHF. CDR3 sequence (DNA): TGTGCCAGCAGTTATTCTCGGCCAGGCAATCAGCCCCAGCATTTT.

Notes on this clone: Within the sample, other DNA sequences also encode this same CDR3. The rearrangement links TRBV5-1 to TRBJ2-5, with 10 bases lining up with TRBD1. CDR1 SGHRS and CDR2 YFSETQ come from the germline V gene. V gave up 4 bases and J gave up 3 bases; unmatched junction bases: 6. CDR3 size: 15 residues. The DNA of the CDR3 is TGCGCCAGCAGCATCTCGACAGGGGGCGAAGAGACCCAGTACTTC. It specifies CASSISTGGEETQYF. Combining the CDR3 with reference TRBV5-1 and TRBJ2-5 gives the whole variable domain KAGVTQTPRYLIKTRGQQVTLSCSPISGHRSVSWYQQTPGQGLQFLFEYFSETQRNKGNFPGRFSGRQFSNSRSEMNVSTLELGDSALYLCASSISTGGEETQYFGPGTRLLVL.

Only a few counts were recorded for this clone. This rearrangement joins TRBV18 to TRBJ1-1; tentative D call: TRBD1 (5 bases). Trimming shortened V by 4 bases and J by 4 bases, and 7 bases separated the two germline ends. The germline V gene has CDR1 KGHSH and CDR2 LQKENI. This CDR3 is 12 amino acids long. Written as DNA, the CDR3 is TGTGCCAGCTCACGGGGCAGCACTGAAGCTTTCTTT. Encoded protein: CASSRGSTEAFF.

In its sample, this clone was seen a few times. The rearrangement links TRBV6-5 to TRBJ1-3, with a tentative D call TRBD1 (5 bases). V gave up 2 bases and J gave up 11 bases, with 10 bases separating them. Germline V CDR1 and CDR2: MNHEY, SVGAGI. The CDR3 covers 12 residues. CDR3 sequence: CASSYGQGAIYF. In nucleotides, the CDR3 is TGTGCCAGCAGTTACGGGCAGGGCGCCATATATTTT.

The chain combines TRBV7-9 with TRBJ2-1; 10 bases are a match to TRBD1. Germline V lookup: CDR1 SEHNR, CDR2 FQNEAQ (reference sequence). The CDR3 length is 18 residues. With 0 bases clipped from V and 0 bases from J, the junction kept 5 bases outside the gene matches. The CDR3 sequence: CASSLAMGQGSSYNEQFF. The CDR3, as DNA: TGTGCCAGCAGCTTAGCGATGGGACAGGGGAGCTCCTACAATGAGCAGTTCTTC.

J is TRBJ1-2 and V is TRBV28, with 10 bases fitting TRBD1. Unmatched junction bases numbered 4, after V lost 4 bases and J lost 5 bases. The CDR3 runs 14 residues. The germline CDR1 and CDR2 sequences are MDHEN and SYDVKM. Here the CDR3 reads CASSWTGGGYGYTF. In DNA form, the CDR3 reads TGTGCCAGCAGTTGGACAGGGGGGGGTTATGGCTACACCTTC.

The CDR3 here is CASSLDSAYEQYF. CDR3 coding DNA: TGTGCCAGCAGCTTAGACAGTGCCTACGAGCAGTACTTC. The V call is TRBV7-9, the J call TRBJ2-7; no reliable D call. Germline CDR1 SEHNR, CDR2 FQNEAQ (reference sequence). The CDR3 is 13 residues long. V gave up 1 base and J gave up 2 bases, with 6 bases separating them.

The chain is built from TRBV6-1 and TRBJ2-5; D gene ambiguous. Per germline, CDR1 MNHNS and CDR2 SASEGT. Trimming removed 3 bases from V and 1 base from J, with 9 bases in between. This CDR3 contains 14 residues. The CDR3 nucleotides are TGTGCCAGCAGTGACCAGCATGGCCAAGAGACCCAGTACTTC. Translated: CASSDQHGQETQYF.

The CDR3 loop reads CASTKLEGRDSPLHF. The DNA for the CDR3 is TGTGCCAGCACCAAACTAGAGGGGCGAGATTCACCCCTCCACTTT. The chain uses TRBV7-8 and TRBJ1-6; perhaps TRBD1 as D (5 bases). V was pared by 7 bases and J by 8 bases, with 18 bases between. Germline lookup yields CDR1 SGHVS and CDR2 FQNEAQ. The CDR3 runs 15 residues.

The chain recombines TRBV2 with TRBJ2-4; 7 bases align to TRBD2. From germline, CDR1 is SNHLY and CDR2 FYNNEI. CDR3 size: 13 residues. Trimming took 3 bases from V and 6 from J; bases not matched to a gene: 2. As DNA, the CDR3 is TGTGCCAGCAGTGAGGTAGCGGGAAACATTCAGTACTTC. Translated, it gives CASSEVAGNIQYF. Full variable domain (outside the CDR3, taken from reference TRBV2 and TRBJ2-4): EPEVTQTPSHQVTQMGQEVILRCVPISNHLYFYWYRQILGQKVEFLVSFYNNEISEKSEIFDDQFSVERPDGSNFTLKIRSTKLEDSAMYFCASSEVAGNIQYFGAGTRLSVL.

This chain links TRBV7-9 with TRBJ2-7; D gene uncertain. The CDR3 covers 14 residues. Germline assignment: CDR1 SEHNR and CDR2 FQNEAQ (reference sequence). The V end was cut by 1 base, the J end by 0 bases, with 7 bases between. CDR3: CASSLEDHSYEQYF. DNA for the CDR3: TGTGCCAGCAGCTTAGAGGACCACTCCTACGAGCAGTACTTC.

The J gene is TRBJ2-5, the V gene TRBV11-2; the match to TRBD2 covers 7 bases. Germline values: CDR1 SGHAT, CDR2 FQNNGV. V shed 7 bases, J shed 2 bases, and the junction held 4 bases outside the gene matches. The CDR3 is 13 residues long. In DNA, the CDR3 is TGTGCCAGCACATTCGGGGGGCAAGAGACCCAGTACTTC. Its protein product is CASTFGGQETQYF.

The chain is built from TRBV29-1 and TRBJ1-2, with no clear D. Germline assignment: CDR1 SQVTM and CDR2 ANQGSEA. The CDR3 loop spans 12 amino acids. V dropped 2 bases and J dropped 6 bases, with 10 bases sitting between them. The CDR3 loop is CSVEYRSDGYTF. The CDR3 DNA sequence: TGCAGCGTTGAATACCGTTCGGATGGCTACACCTTC.

This rearrangement joins TRBV12-5 to TRBJ2-7, with D hard to call. V was clipped by 7 bases and J by 2 bases, with 12 bases between them. CDR1 is LGHNT and CDR2 is FRNRAP in the germline V gene. The CDR3 is made up of 13 amino acids. The CDR3 loop is CASDSEVTYEQYF. The CDR3 coding sequence is TGTGCTAGTGATTCAGAAGTAACCTACGAGCAGTACTTC.

In its sample, this clone was seen once. CDR3 protein: CASSEGQYGYTF. The CDR3, as DNA: TGTGCCAGTAGTGAGGGACAATATGGCTACACCTTC. The chain employs TRBV19 and TRBJ1-2; a weak D match, TRBD1 (6 bases). This CDR3 has 12 amino acids. The V and J ends lost 5 bases and 5 bases respectively, with 9 bases between them. Germline V gene data show CDR1 as LNHDA and CDR2 as SQIVND (reference sequence).

The rearrangement joins TRBV27 to TRBJ2-1, with TRBD2 matching over 9 bases. The CDR3 has 17 residues. CDR1 and CDR2 from the germline V gene are MNHEY and SMNVEV (reference sequence). J was trimmed by 5 bases and V by 1 base; bases with no gene match: 9. The CDR3 DNA reads TGTGCCAGCAGTTTATGGCCTGCGGGAGGGCCTGACAATGAGCAGTTCTTC. Its protein product is CASSLWPAGGPDNEQFF.

This chain uses TRBV5-1 with TRBJ2-1, with D perhaps matching TRBD1 (6 bases). The CDR3 is made up of 14 amino acids. V was shortened by 4 bases and J by 4 bases, with 12 bases between the two germline ends. In germline, CDR1 is SGHRS, CDR2 YFSETQ. The CDR3 DNA sequence: TGCGCCAGCAGCCCCTCCGGACAGTACAATGAGCAGTTCTTC. Its protein is CASSPSGQYNEQFF.

This clone was seen once. The chain carries TRBV29-1 and TRBJ2-5; TRBD1 matches at 8 bases. The CDR3 length is 13 residues. Germline lookup yields CDR1 SQVTM and CDR2 ANQGSEA. The V segment lost 6 bases and the J segment 5 bases; nucleotides outside the gene matches: 8. In DNA form, the CDR3 reads TGCAGCGTCTTTGGGACAGGCTATGAGACCCAGTACTTC. Its protein is CSVFGTGYETQYF.